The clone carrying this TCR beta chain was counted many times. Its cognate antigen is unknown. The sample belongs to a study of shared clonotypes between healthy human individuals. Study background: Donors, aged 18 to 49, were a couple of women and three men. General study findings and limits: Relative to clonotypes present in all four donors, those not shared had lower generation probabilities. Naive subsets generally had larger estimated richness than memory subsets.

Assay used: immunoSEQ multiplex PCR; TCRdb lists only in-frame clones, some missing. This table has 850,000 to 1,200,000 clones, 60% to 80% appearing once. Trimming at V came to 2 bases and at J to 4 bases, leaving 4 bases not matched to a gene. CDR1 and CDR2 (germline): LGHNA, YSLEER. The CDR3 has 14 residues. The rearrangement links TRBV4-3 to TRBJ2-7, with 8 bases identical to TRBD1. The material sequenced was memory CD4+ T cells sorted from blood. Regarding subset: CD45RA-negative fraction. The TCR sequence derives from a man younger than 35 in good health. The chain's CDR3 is CASSQRTGKYEQYF. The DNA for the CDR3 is TGCGCCAGCAGCCAACGGACAGGGAAATACGAGCAGTACTTC.